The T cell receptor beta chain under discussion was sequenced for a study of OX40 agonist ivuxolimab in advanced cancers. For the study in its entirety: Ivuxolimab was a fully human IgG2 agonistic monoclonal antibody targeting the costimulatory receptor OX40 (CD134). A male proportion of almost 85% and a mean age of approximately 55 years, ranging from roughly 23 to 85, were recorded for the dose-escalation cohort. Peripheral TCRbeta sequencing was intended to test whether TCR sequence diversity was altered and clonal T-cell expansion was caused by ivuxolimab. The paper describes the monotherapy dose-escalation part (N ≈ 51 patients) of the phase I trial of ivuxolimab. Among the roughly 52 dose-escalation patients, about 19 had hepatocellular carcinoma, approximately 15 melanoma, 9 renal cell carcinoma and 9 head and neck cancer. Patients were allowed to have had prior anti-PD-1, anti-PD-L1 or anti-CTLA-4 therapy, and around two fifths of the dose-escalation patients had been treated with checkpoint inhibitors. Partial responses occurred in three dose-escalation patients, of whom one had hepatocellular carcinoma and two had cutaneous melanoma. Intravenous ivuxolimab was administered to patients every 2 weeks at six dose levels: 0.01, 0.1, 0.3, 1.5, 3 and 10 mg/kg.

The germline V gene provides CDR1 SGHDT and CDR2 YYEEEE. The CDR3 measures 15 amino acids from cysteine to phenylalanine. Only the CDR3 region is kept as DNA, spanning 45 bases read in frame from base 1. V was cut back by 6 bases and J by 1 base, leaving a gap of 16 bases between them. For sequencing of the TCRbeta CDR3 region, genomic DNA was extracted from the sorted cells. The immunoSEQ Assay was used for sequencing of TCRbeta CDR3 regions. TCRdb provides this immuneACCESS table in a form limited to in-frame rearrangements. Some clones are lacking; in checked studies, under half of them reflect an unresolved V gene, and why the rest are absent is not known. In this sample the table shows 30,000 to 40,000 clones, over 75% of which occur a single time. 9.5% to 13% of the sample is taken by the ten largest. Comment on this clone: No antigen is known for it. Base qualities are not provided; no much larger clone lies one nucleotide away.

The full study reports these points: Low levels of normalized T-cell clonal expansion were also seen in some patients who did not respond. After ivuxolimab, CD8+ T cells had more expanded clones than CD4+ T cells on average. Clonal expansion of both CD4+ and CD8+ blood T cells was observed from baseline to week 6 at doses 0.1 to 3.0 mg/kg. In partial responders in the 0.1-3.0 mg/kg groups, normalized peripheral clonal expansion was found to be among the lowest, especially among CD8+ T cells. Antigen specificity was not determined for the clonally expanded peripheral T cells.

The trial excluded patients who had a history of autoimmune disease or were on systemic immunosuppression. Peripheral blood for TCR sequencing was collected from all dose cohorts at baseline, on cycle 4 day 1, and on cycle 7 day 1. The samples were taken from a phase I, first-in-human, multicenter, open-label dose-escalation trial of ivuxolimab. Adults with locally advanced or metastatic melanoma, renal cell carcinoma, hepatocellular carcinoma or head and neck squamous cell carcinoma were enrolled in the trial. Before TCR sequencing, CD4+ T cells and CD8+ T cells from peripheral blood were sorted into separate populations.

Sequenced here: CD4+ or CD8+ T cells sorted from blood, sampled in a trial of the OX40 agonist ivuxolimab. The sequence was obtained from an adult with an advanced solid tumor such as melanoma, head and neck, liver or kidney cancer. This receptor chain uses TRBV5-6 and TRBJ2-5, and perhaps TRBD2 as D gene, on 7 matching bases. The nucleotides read TGTGCCAGCAAGGAGGGGGGGATAGTCCAAGAGACCCAGTACTTC. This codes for CASKEGGIVQETQYF.